Following are 24 T cell receptor beta chains from one sample sequenced in a study of T cells in Graves' hyperthyroidism and ophthalmopathy. TCR beta CDR3 sequences were amplified from RNA transcripts. TCR CDR3 underwent first-round RT-PCR with the HTBI primer set. TCRdb ran MiXCR on the multiplex PCR reads and lists one entry per CDR3 protein. Among over 300,000 distinct CDR3 sequences, approximately 15% were seen once, and the ten largest hold more than 9.5%. Sequenced sample: blood. These receptors were obtained from an older woman with Graves' hyperthyroidism.

This clonotype was detected many times. The rearrangement joins TRBV6-1 to TRBJ1-2; 9 bases fit TRBD1. The length of the CDR3 is 14 residues. The germline V gene encodes CDR1 MNHNS and CDR2 SASEGT. V lost 7 bases, J lost 7 bases, and 10 bases stayed unmatched. The CDR3 sequence is CASNEAATGGGYTF. In DNA form, the CDR3 reads TGTGCCAGCAACGAAGCGGCGACAGGGGGTGGCTACACCTTC.

This clonotype was found many times. The chain uses TRBV20-1 and TRBJ2-1, with D perhaps TRBD2 (5 bases). CDR1 is DFQATT, CDR2 SNEGSKA, per germline (reference sequence). Trimming removed 6 bases at V and 8 bases at J, with 23 bases between. The CDR3 is 15 amino acids. The DNA for the CDR3 is TGCAGTGCCCTAAACCCGGTATCAGCGGACGATGAGCAGTTCTTC. Translating gives CSALNPVSADDEQFF.

This clonotype was seen ten or more times. The V and J genes are TRBV29-1 and TRBJ1-1; D call uncertain. Germline assignment: CDR1 SQVTM and CDR2 ANQGSEA. The CDR3 is 13 residues long. The V end lost 0 bases, the J end lost 3 bases, and 8 bases lay between the germline ends. The CDR3 nucleotides are TGCAGCGTTGAAGACAGCGGCTACACTGAAGCTTTCTTT. It yields the protein CSVEDSGYTEAFF.

The chain recombines TRBV7-8 with TRBJ2-3, with no clear D. The germline V gene encodes CDR1 SGHVS and CDR2 FQNEAQ. Trimming took off 1 base at V and 1 base at J, with 6 bases between the two ends. The CDR3 has 14 residues. The CDR3 loop is CASSLVRGTDTQYF. The CDR3, as DNA: TGTGCCAGCAGCTTAGTTAGGGGCACAGATACGCAGTATTTT. Based on the CDR3 plus reference TRBV7-8 and TRBJ2-3, the full variable domain is GAGVSQSPRYKVAKRGQDVALRCDPISGHVSLFWYQQALGQGPEFLTYFQNEAQLDKSGLPSDRFFAERPEGSVSTLKIQRTQQEDSAVYLCASSLVRGTDTQYFGPGTRLTVL.

There are a few counts of this clonotype. The chain is built from TRBV29-1 and TRBJ2-5; 9 nucleotides agree with TRBD2. V gave up 3 bases and J gave up 5 bases; unmatched junction bases: 7. Germline CDR1 reads SQVTM; CDR2 reads ANQGSEA. The CDR3 length is 14 residues. The CDR3 DNA sequence: TGCAGCGTTGAGGCTAGCGGGAAGGGGGAGACCCAGTACTTC. This sequence encodes CSVEASGKGETQYF.

This clonotype showed up just a few times. The chain joins TRBV9 to TRBJ1-1; D possibly corresponds to TRBD1 (5 bases). The CDR3 has 14 residues. The germline CDR1 and CDR2 sequences are SGDLS and YYNGEE. The ends were cut back, 0 bases at V and 11 bases at J, with 17 bases in the middle. The CDR3 DNA reads as TGTGCCAGCAGCGTAGGGGGGGGGGTTGGCTCCGCTTTCTTT. This sequence encodes CASSVGGGVGSAFF.

The rearrangement joins TRBV5-1 to TRBJ1-2, with D possibly TRBD1 on 6 matching bases. Germline CDR1 is SGHRS and CDR2 is YFSETQ. The CDR3 contains 15 residues. Trimming shortened V by 4 bases and J by 2 bases, and 15 bases separated the two germline ends. In nucleotides, the CDR3 is TGCGCCAGCAGCCCTGACGAGGGGGTAAACTATGGCTACACCTTC. Translated: CASSPDEGVNYGYTF.

The table lists this clonotype with many counts. The V gene is TRBV12-3 or TRBV12-4, the J gene TRBJ1-2, with D maybe TRBD1 (5 bases). The CDR3 has 13 amino acids. The V gene lost 6 bases and the J gene lost 8 bases, with 16 bases spanning the gap. CDR3 sequence: CASRRRDARGYTF. CDR3 DNA sequence: TGTGCCAGCAGGCGCCGGGACGCCCGGGGCTACACCTTC.

The chain links TRBV6-1 to TRBJ1-3; the D is unclear. The CDR3 has 12 amino acids. Germline assignment: CDR1 MNHNS and CDR2 SASEGT. The V and J ends lost 10 bases and 2 bases respectively, with 9 bases between them. The CDR3 DNA is TGTGCCATCAAGGGAACTGGAAACACCATATATTTT. This sequence encodes CAIKGTGNTIYF.

This clonotype was seen ten or more times. The chain has TRBV24-1 and TRBJ2-3; no firm D call. CDR1 is KGHDR and CDR2 is SFDVKD in the germline V gene. This CDR3 is 11 amino acids long. V shed 9 bases and J shed 2 bases, with 5 bases lying between them. The CDR3 is CATEATDTQYF. The CDR3 DNA is TGTGCCACCGAAGCCACAGATACGCAGTATTTT.

This sequence joins TRBV29-1 and TRBJ2-7; 7 bases match TRBD2. V lost 0 bases and J lost 3; bases outside the gene matches: 8. Germline V CDR1 and CDR2: SQVTM, ANQGSEA. CDR3 length: 15 residues. The CDR3 region has the DNA TGCAGCGTTGAAGATCGGGGGGTAAGGCACTACGAGCAGTACTTC. Its protein product is CSVEDRGVRHYEQYF.

The table lists this clonotype with many counts. The genes are TRBV20-1 and TRBJ2-5, with TRBD2 as a possible D gene (5 bases). V lost 6 bases, J lost 5 bases, and 16 bases lay in between. Germline V gene data show CDR1 as DFQATT and CDR2 as SNEGSKA (reference sequence). The length of the CDR3 is 13 residues. The CDR3 DNA sequence: TGCAGTGCGGTGGGAGACCCCCCGGAGACCCAGTACTTC. Translated: CSAVGDPPETQYF.

This clonotype was counted many times. The chain recombines TRBV28 with TRBJ1-5, with 7 bases matching TRBD1. Germline V gene data show CDR1 as MDHEN and CDR2 as SYDVKM. CDR3 size: 14 residues. V trimming: 8 bases; J trimming: 0 bases; junction bases outside the gene matches: 4. CDR3 loop: CASGGTASNQPQHF. CDR3 in DNA: TGTGCCAGCGGAGGGACAGCTAGCAATCAGCCCCAGCATTTT.

This clonotype was recorded a few times. The conserved closing phenylalanine or tryptophan is absent in this CDR3, likely reflecting a read error. The chain has TRBV12-3 or TRBV12-4 and TRBJ2-1; 12 bases are a match to TRBD2. This CDR3 has 20 residues. V was pared by 5 bases and J by 0 bases, with 14 bases of the junction left unmatched. This CDR3 is CASSIIPGTSGSHSYNEQFL. The CDR3 coding sequence is TGTGCCAGCAGTATCATACCCGGGACTAGCGGGTCCCACTCCTACAATGAGCAGTTCCTC.

This clonotype was detected many times. This rearrangement joins TRBV4-1 to TRBJ2-1; D could derive from TRBD1 or TRBD2 (5 bases each). The V end lost 2 bases, the J end lost 3 bases, and 11 bases lay between the germline ends. This CDR3 contains 15 residues. The germline V gene has CDR1 MGHRA and CDR2 YSYEKL. The CDR3 DNA sequence: TGCGCCAGCAGCCAAAGCCGGGACGGCTACAATGAGCAGTTCTTC. Amino acids: CASSQSRDGYNEQFF.

This chain uses TRBV19 with TRBJ2-1; 12 bases are shared with TRBD2. J gave up 13 bases and V 4 bases, and 11 bases lay outside the gene matches. The CDR3 has 15 amino acids. Germline CDR1 is LNHDA and CDR2 is SQIVND (reference sequence). The CDR3 DNA reads as TGTGCCAGTAGTACCCATCAACTAGCGGGAGGTGGCCAGTTCTTC. This sequence encodes CASSTHQLAGGGQFF.

As regards this clonotype: A clone one base away is much larger, so this may be a read error. This chain joins TRBV11-2 and TRBJ2-2; the match to TRBD2 covers 10 bases. Germline lookup yields CDR1 SGHAT and CDR2 FQNNGV. CDR3 length: 17 amino acids. CDR3 loop: CASNLPSGSPDTGELFF. The CDR3 region has the DNA TGTGCCAGCAACTTACCTAGCGGGAGCCCTGACACCGGGGAGCTGTTTTTT.

The chain has TRBV7-9 and TRBJ1-3, with TRBD1 matching 9 bases. The CDR3 is 14 residues long. Trimming at V came to 5 bases and at J to 6 bases, leaving 5 bases not matched to a gene. Looked up from germline, CDR1 is SEHNR and CDR2 is FQNEAQ (reference sequence). The CDR3 sequence is CASSPGQGKNTIYF. CDR3 nucleotides: TGTGCCAGCAGCCCGGGACAGGGTAAAAACACCATATATTTT. The entire variable domain, with the rest obtained from reference TRBV7-9 and TRBJ1-3, is as follows: DTGVSQNPRHKITKRGQNVTFRCDPISEHNRLYWYRQTLGQGPEFLTYFQNEAQLEKSRLLSDRFSAERPKGSFSTLEIQRTEQGDSAMYLCASSPGQGKNTIYFGEGSWLTVV.

This clonotype was counted ten times or more. This chain connects TRBV6-1 to TRBJ1-6; D might be TRBD1 (5 bases). Germline V gives CDR1 MNHNS, CDR2 SASEGT. The V end was cut by 6 bases, the J end by 10 bases, with 19 bases between. CDR3 length: 15 residues. The CDR3: CASSQGGGYGSPLHF. CDR3 DNA sequence: TGTGCCAGCAGCCAAGGTGGGGGTTATGGATCACCCCTCCACTTT.

This clonotype was counted many times. CDR3 sequence (DNA): TGTGCCAGCAGCCCCACGGGCGCGATGCTCCAGACCCAGTACTTC. It yields the protein CASSPTGAMLQTQYF. The genes are TRBV2 and TRBJ2-5; no reliable D call. Trimming took 6 bases from V and 6 from J, leaving 20 bases between them. This CDR3 contains 15 residues. CDR1 is SNHLY, CDR2 FYNNEI, per germline. The full variable domain, its missing parts supplied by reference TRBV2 and TRBJ2-5, is EPEVTQTPSHQVTQMGQEVILRCVPISNHLYFYWYRQILGQKVEFLVSFYNNEISEKSEIFDDQFSVERPDGSNFTLKIRSTKLEDSAMYFCASSPTGAMLQTQYFGPGTRLLVL.

The sample holds many counts of this clonotype. The chain joins TRBV15 to TRBJ2-3, with D possibly matching TRBD2 (5 bases). Between the trimmed V and J ends, which lost 0 bases and 6 bases, there was a span of 13 bases. In germline, CDR1 is LNHNV, CDR2 YYDKDF (reference sequence). The CDR3 has 15 amino acids. CDR3 amino acids: CATSREAVLRDTQYF. The CDR3 DNA is TGTGCCACCAGCAGAGAAGCGGTTCTCCGGGATACGCAGTATTTT.

This clonotype was counted between two and nine times. The rearrangement joins TRBV3-1 to TRBJ2-3, with D possibly being TRBD2 (6 bases). With 0 bases removed from V and 2 bases from J, the gap between germline ends came to 9 bases. Germline V gene data show CDR1 as LGHDT and CDR2 as YNNKEL (reference sequence). This CDR3 contains 15 residues. CDR3 loop: CASSQEQRVTDTQYF. The CDR3, as DNA: TGTGCCAGCAGCCAAGAACAGCGGGTCACAGATACGCAGTATTTT.

The rearrangement links TRBV20-1 to TRBJ2-1; no clear D gene. The germline V and J ends were trimmed by 5 bases and 0 bases, with 11 bases remaining between them. CDR3 length: 14 amino acids. Germline lookup yields CDR1 DFQATT and CDR2 SNEGSKA (reference sequence). DNA for the CDR3: TGCAGTGCTTTGAACCGAGGCTCCTACAATGAGCAGTTCTTC. Its protein is CSALNRGSYNEQFF.

Remarks on this clonotype: This may stem from a read error, because a much larger clone lies one nucleotide away. Here the CDR3 omits its conserved ending phenylalanine or tryptophan, so a read error is the likely source. The chain combines TRBV7-3 with TRBJ2-3, with 14 bases identical to TRBD2. The germline CDR1 and CDR2 sequences are SGHTA and FQGTGA. With V trimmed by 5 bases and J by 3 bases, 4 bases remained unmatched. CDR3 length equals 16 residues. The CDR3 spells CASSGGTSGRTDTQYS. The CDR3 DNA follows: TGTGCCAGCAGCGGAGGGACTAGCGGGAGAACAGATACGCAGTATTCT.